The 21 T cell receptor beta chains given below trace back to one sample, sequenced in a study of blood T cell repertoires in COVID-19. Method: immunoSEQ multiplex PCR; TCRdb's copy keeps in-frame clones and lacks some. The data contain 150,000 to 200,000 clones, 80% to 90% of them singletons. Sequenced material: peripheral blood. The source is a woman older than 75 with acute or convalescent COVID-19.

J is TRBJ2-3 and V is TRBV5-1, with D hard to call. Germline V gene data show CDR1 as SGHRS and CDR2 as YFSETQ. V dropped 7 bases and J dropped 4 bases, with 13 bases sitting between them. This CDR3 is built from 13 residues. CDR3 in amino acids: CASRPFAADTQYF. The CDR3 coding sequence is TGCGCCAGCCGACCCTTTGCGGCAGATACGCAGTATTTT.

The rearrangement joins TRBV27 to TRBJ1-6, with 7 bases fitting TRBD1. The CDR3 extends over 14 amino acids. V lost 6 bases to trimming and J lost 9 bases; unmatched junction nucleotides: 8. In germline, CDR1 is MNHEY, CDR2 SMNVEV (reference sequence). The CDR3 spells CASRLTGVTSPLHF. CDR3 DNA sequence: TGTGCCAGCAGACTAACAGGGGTTACTTCACCCCTCCACTTT.

The chain employs TRBV11-2 and TRBJ2-3; TRBD1 might be the D (5 bases). The V and J ends lost 2 bases and 4 bases respectively, with 13 bases between them. The length of the CDR3 is 15 residues. The germline V gene has CDR1 SGHAT and CDR2 FQNNGV. CDR3 loop: CASSLFGQGADTQYF. The CDR3 DNA sequence: TGTGCCAGCAGCTTATTTGGTCAGGGCGCAGATACGCAGTATTTT.

The chain carries TRBV24-1 and TRBJ1-5; D remains unclear. The CDR3 has 14 amino acids. The germline V gene encodes CDR1 KGHDR and CDR2 SFDVKD. Trimming removed 2 bases from V and 3 bases from J, with 7 bases in between. As DNA, the CDR3 is TGTGCCACCAGTGATTCGGGTATCAATCAGCCCCAGCATTTT. It yields the protein CATSDSGINQPQHF.

This chain links TRBV29-1 with TRBJ2-1; 8 bases are shared with TRBD2. After removal of 5 bases from V and 0 bases from J, the junction contained 6 bases not matched to a gene. This CDR3 has 15 residues. Looked up from germline, CDR1 is SQVTM and CDR2 is ANQGSEA. Here the CDR3 reads CSVSPGGSSYNEQFF. DNA for the CDR3: TGCAGCGTTTCCCCGGGGGGGAGCTCCTACAATGAGCAGTTCTTC.

This clone was seen once. The chain carries TRBV27 and TRBJ2-7; D may be TRBD2 (6 bases). Germline V gives CDR1 MNHEY, CDR2 SMNVEV (reference sequence). V shed 3 bases and J shed 2 bases, with 17 bases lying between them. This CDR3 has 16 residues. In DNA form, the CDR3 reads TGTGCCAGCAGTTTCCAGCTAGCGATTACTCCCTACGAGCAGTACTTC. Its translation is CASSFQLAITPYEQYF.

This clone was seen a single time. The V and J genes are TRBV20-1 and TRBJ2-1, with 10 bases fitting TRBD2. The V gene's germline CDR1 is DFQATT and CDR2 SNEGSKA (reference sequence). Unmatched junction bases numbered 7, after V lost 3 bases and J lost 11 bases. The CDR3 loop spans 13 amino acids. CDR3 loop: CSASPASGGQQFF. In DNA, the CDR3 is TGCAGTGCTAGTCCGGCTAGCGGGGGACAGCAGTTCTTC.

The chain uses TRBV19 and TRBJ2-2, with 9 bases lining up with TRBD1. Germline CDR1 is LNHDA and CDR2 is SQIVND (reference sequence). The junction had 8 bases not matched to a gene; V was cut back by 4 bases and J by 5 bases. The CDR3 totals 16 residues. CDR3 sequence: CASSTDDRGWTGELFF. CDR3 DNA sequence: TGTGCCAGTAGTACCGATGACAGGGGGTGGACCGGGGAGCTGTTTTTT.

The genes are TRBV6-5 and TRBJ1-6; weak D call: TRBD1 (6 bases). The V gene's germline CDR1 is MNHEY and CDR2 SVGAGI. The CDR3 is 14 amino acids. Trimming took 9 bases from V and 0 from J, leaving 9 bases between them. CDR3 DNA sequence: TGTGCCAGTCAGGGGCTCTCCTATAATTCACCCCTCCACTTT. It specifies CASQGLSYNSPLHF.

This rearrangement joins TRBV5-4 to TRBJ2-2, with 9 bases fitting TRBD2. Germline V gene lookup returns CDR1 SGHNT and CDR2 YYREEE (reference sequence). The length of the CDR3 is 17 residues. With 0 bases clipped from V and 4 bases from J, the junction kept 7 bases outside the gene matches. CDR3 coding DNA: TGTGCCAGCAGCTTGGTATCGGGACTAGCAACCACCGGGGAGCTGTTTTTT. Protein product: CASSLVSGLATTGELFF.

This chain connects TRBV9 to TRBJ1-1; D may be TRBD1 (6 bases). The CDR3 runs 15 residues. Germline V gene data show CDR1 as SGDLS and CDR2 as YYNGEE. The V and J ends lost 0 bases and 4 bases respectively, with 13 bases between them. As DNA, the CDR3 is TGTGCCAGCAGCGTAGCGGCAGGGGTGGTCACTGAAGCTTTCTTT. Protein product: CASSVAAGVVTEAFF.

This chain links TRBV15 with TRBJ2-2; the D gene is possibly TRBD1 (6 bases). The CDR3 spans 16 residues. Trimming removed 1 base from V and 7 bases from J, with 16 bases in between. Germline V CDR1 and CDR2: LNHNV, YYDKDF (reference sequence). The CDR3 loop is CATSRGWAAGDGELFF. For the CDR3, the DNA is TGTGCCACCAGCAGAGGGTGGGCGGCAGGGGACGGGGAGCTGTTTTTT. Variable domain in full (rest from reference TRBV15 and TRBJ2-2): DAMVIQNPRYQVTQFGKPVTLSCSQTLNHNVMYWYQQKSSQAPKLLFHYYDKDFNNEADTPDNFQSRRPNTSFCFLDIRSPGLGDTAMYLCATSRGWAAGDGELFFGEGSRLTVL.

This rearrangement joins TRBV20-1 to TRBJ2-3; D is possibly TRBD1 (5 bases). The length of the CDR3 is 11 residues. CDR1 and CDR2 from the germline V gene are DFQATT and SNEGSKA (reference sequence). V gave up 6 bases and J gave up 3 bases, with 7 bases separating them. Here the CDR3 reads CSAQGTDTQYF. The CDR3 DNA follows: TGCAGTGCCCAGGGTACAGATACGCAGTATTTT.

The chain combines TRBV5-6 with TRBJ1-6; perhaps TRBD1 as D (6 bases). The CDR3 covers 14 residues. CDR1 and CDR2 from the germline V gene are SGHDT and YYEEEE. V lost 3 bases and J lost 6, with 10 bases in between. The CDR3 nucleotides are TGTGCCAGCAGCTGGGGACACTCTAATTCACCCCTCCACTTT. Translation gives CASSWGHSNSPLHF.

This chain uses TRBV11-2 with TRBJ1-2; 8 positions agree with TRBD1. Germline trimming cut 0 bases from V and 3 bases from J; bases unmatched to any gene: 3. The germline V gene has CDR1 SGHAT and CDR2 FQNNGV. The CDR3 runs to 15 residues. Here the CDR3 DNA reads TGTGCCAGCAGCTTAGAACAGGGGGATTACTATGGCTACACCTTC. Its protein is CASSLEQGDYYGYTF. Variable domain in full (rest from reference TRBV11-2 and TRBJ1-2): EAGVAQSPRYKIIEKRQSVAFWCNPISGHATLYWYQQILGQGPKLLIQFQNNGVVDDSQLPKDRFSAERLKGVDSTLKIQPAKLEDSAVYLCASSLEQGDYYGYTFGSGTRLTVV.

V gene TRBV5-4 combines with J gene TRBJ1-1, with 10 bases lining up with TRBD1. V was pared by 3 bases and J by 4 bases, with 3 bases of the junction left unmatched. CDR1 and CDR2 from the germline V gene are SGHNT and YYREEE (reference sequence). The length of the CDR3 is 14 residues. The CDR3 spells CASSSGQGSTEAFF. The CDR3 DNA sequence: TGTGCCAGCAGCTCGGGACAGGGGAGCACTGAAGCTTTCTTT.

This sequence joins TRBV5-1 and TRBJ2-2, with D hard to call. This CDR3 region has 14 residues. V was trimmed by 0 bases and J by 5 bases, leaving 8 bases between them. The germline CDR1 and CDR2 sequences are SGHRS and YFSETQ. CDR3 residues: CASSLGPGTGELFF. CDR3 sequence (DNA): TGCGCCAGCAGCTTGGGACCAGGAACCGGGGAGCTGTTTTTT.

This clone was observed a handful of times. The chain carries TRBV28 and TRBJ2-7; 8 bases line up with TRBD1. The germline gives CDR1 MDHEN, CDR2 SYDVKM. J lost 3 bases, V lost 9 bases, and 13 bases had no gene match. CDR3 length: 15 amino acids. In DNA form, the CDR3 reads TGTGCCAGTAACCGCCCGAGACAGGGGATCTACGAGCAGTACTTC. It yields the protein CASNRPRQGIYEQYF.

This chain links TRBV19 with TRBJ1-1, with TRBD1 matching 7 bases. This CDR3 has 13 amino acids. Germline CDR1 is LNHDA and CDR2 is SQIVND (reference sequence). V dropped 5 bases and J dropped 4; count of bases not matched to a gene: 4. As DNA, the CDR3 is TGTGCCAGTAGTGCACAGGGGAGCACTGAAGCTTTCTTT. It encodes CASSAQGSTEAFF.

V usage is TRBV9 and J usage is TRBJ2-1; 7 positions agree with TRBD2. The CDR3 contains 17 residues. Germline V gene sequence: CDR1 SGDLS, CDR2 YYNGEE. Losses at the gene ends were 1 base for V and 5 bases for J; bases not matched to a gene: 12. CDR3 coding DNA: TGTGCCAGCAGCGTATACCATTTAGCGGGCGCTCACAATGAGCAGTTCTTC. Protein product: CASSVYHLAGAHNEQFF.

CDR3 protein: CASSLVGGRFPNNEQFF. CDR3 nucleotides: TGCGCCAGCAGCTTGGTGGGAGGGCGTTTTCCGAACAATGAGCAGTTCTTC. The chain links TRBV5-1 to TRBJ2-1; TRBD2 agrees at 7 bases. CDR1 is SGHRS and CDR2 is YFSETQ in the germline V gene. The CDR3 sequence is 17 residues long. Trimming removed 0 bases from V and 5 bases from J; junction bases left unmatched: 11.